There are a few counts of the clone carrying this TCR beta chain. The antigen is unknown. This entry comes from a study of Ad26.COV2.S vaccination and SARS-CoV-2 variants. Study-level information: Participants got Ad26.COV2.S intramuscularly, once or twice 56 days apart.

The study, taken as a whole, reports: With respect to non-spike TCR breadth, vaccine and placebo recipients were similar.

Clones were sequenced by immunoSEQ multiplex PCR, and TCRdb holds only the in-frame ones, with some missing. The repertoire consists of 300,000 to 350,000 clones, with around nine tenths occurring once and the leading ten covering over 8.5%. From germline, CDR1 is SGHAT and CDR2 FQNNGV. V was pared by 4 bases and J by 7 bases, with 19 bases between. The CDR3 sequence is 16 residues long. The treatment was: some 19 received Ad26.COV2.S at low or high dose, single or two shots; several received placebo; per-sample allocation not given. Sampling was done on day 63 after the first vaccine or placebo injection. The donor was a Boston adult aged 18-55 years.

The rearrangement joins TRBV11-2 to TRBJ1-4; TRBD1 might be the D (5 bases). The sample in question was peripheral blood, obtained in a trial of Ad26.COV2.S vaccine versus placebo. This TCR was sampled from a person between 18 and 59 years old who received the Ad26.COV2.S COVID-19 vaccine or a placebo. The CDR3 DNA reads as TGTGCCAGCAGCTCCGGTGGGACCTCCGGTGGTGAAAAACTGTTTTTT. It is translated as CASSSGGTSGGEKLFF.